This section outlines one TCR beta chain sequence together with its context. Antigen unknown. Generated by immunoSEQ multiplex PCR, the TCRdb table keeps only in-frame clones and is missing some. The sample lists about 2,100,000 clones, approximately 94% occurring once. This record belongs to a study of shared clonotypes between healthy human individuals. General study points: Having only a few donors restricted how much genetic and exposure-history diversity was captured. Sequencing depth was expected to affect clonotype sharing among donors.

CD8 cells classed as naive were CD45RO-negative and positively selected for CCR7, excluding terminally differentiated effector memory CD45RA+ cells. Input material: naive CD8+ T cells from PBMCs. The sequence came from a man between 18 and 35 years old in good health. Some clones in this sample may be carry-over from other donors' samples.

Here the CDR3 DNA reads TGTGCCAGCAGCTTATCCGGGGCGAATGAGCAGTTCTTC. It yields the protein CASSLSGANEQFF. This chain joins TRBV7-9 and TRBJ2-1; D tentatively reads TRBD1 or TRBD2 (5 bases each). Germline lookup yields CDR1 SEHNR and CDR2 FQNEAQ (reference sequence). This CDR3 has 13 residues. Trimming shortened V by 2 bases and J by 7 bases, and 9 bases separated the two germline ends.